A selection of T cell receptor beta chains follows, all from one sample in a study of response to subunit inactivated influenza vaccine. TCRdb recomputed calls from the RT-PCR reads with MiXCR, one row per CDR3 protein. The table records approximately 700,000 distinct CDR3 sequences, around 16% of them present only once. The specimen was PBMCs from blood, collected 11 to 12 days after vaccination. These receptors were taken from a man aged 50 to 59 who received an inactivated influenza vaccine. CDR3s include the opening cysteine and the closing phenylalanine or tryptophan. A D gene is named only where the DNA matches it firmly. The size field is filled for only some rows; it gives once, few, many or a size class.

TRBV7-2,NA,TRBJ2-1,NA,TGTGCCAGCAGCCCTGACAGAACTCGTTACAATGAGCAGTTCTTC,CASSPDRTRYNEQFF
TRBV11-1,NA,TRBJ2-6,NA,TGTGCCAGCAGCCCACTACTAGAGGGGGGCGGTCGAGGGGCCAACGTCCTGACTTTC,CASSPLLEGGGRGANVLTF
TRBV5-1,NA,TRBJ2-1,TRBD1,TGCGCCAGCAGCCTTGCCGGGACAGGCAGATACAATGAGCAGTTCTTC,CASSLAGTGRYNEQFF
TRBV5-1,NA,TRBJ2-6,NA,TGCGCCAGCAGCTTGGACGGGAACAGGGCTGGGGCCAACGTCCTGACTTTC,CASSLDGNRAGANVLTF
TRBV20-1,once,TRBJ1-1,TRBD1,TGCAGTGCTAGACCCGGGACAGCCATTAACACTGAAGCTTTCTTT,CSARPGTAINTEAFF
TRBV5-8,few,TRBJ2-7,NA,TGTGCCAGCAGATCCATTTATAGCATCCACGAGCAGTACTTC,CASRSIYSIHEQYF
TRBV9,NA,TRBJ2-7,NA,TGTGCCAGCAGCGTCACCGCCCGGTTTGGCTACGAGCAGTACTTC,CASSVTARFGYEQYF
TRBV12-3/TRBV12-4,NA,TRBJ2-7,NA,TGTGCCAGCACTCGGGACTCAGGGAACGAGCAGTACTTC,CASTRDSGNEQYF
TRBV20-1,few,TRBJ2-2,NA,TGCAGTGCTGAAAACACCGGGGAGCTGTTTTTT,CSAENTGELFF
TRBV5-1,NA,TRBJ2-5,TRBD2,TGCGCCAGCAGCTCCCCGATTCCACTAGCGGGGGAAGAGACCCAGTACTTC,CASSSPIPLAGEETQYF
TRBV20-1,few,TRBJ2-1,NA,TGCAGTGCTGTCAGATACAATGAGCAGTTCTTC,CSAVRYNEQFF
TRBV20-1,NA,TRBJ2-3,NA,TGCAGTGCTAGACAGGCGGGAAAGAGTACAGATACGCAGTATTTT,CSARQAGKSTDTQYF
TRBV5-1,NA,TRBJ1-1,TRBD1,TGCGCCAGCAGCTTGAATCAGGGGGCGAACACTGAAGCTTTCTTT,CASSLNQGANTEAFF
TRBV10-3,few,TRBJ1-1,TRBD1,TGTGCCATCAGTGGGACAGGGGGAATGAACACTGAAGCTTTCTTT,CAISGTGGMNTEAFF
TRBV12-3/TRBV12-4,NA,TRBJ2-7,NA,TGTGCCAGCAGTTTTTACAACTCCTACGAGCAGTACTTC,CASSFYNSYEQYF
TRBV6-2/TRBV6-3,many,TRBJ2-2,NA,TGTGCCAGCAGTTACGCTGGGGCGTACACCGGGGAGCTGTTTTTT,CASSYAGAYTGELFF
TRBV20-1,few,TRBJ1-5,NA,TGCAGTGCTTTGGGGGAAATCAATCAGCCCCAGCATTTT,CSALGEINQPQHF